The rows below give T cell receptor beta chains drawn from one sample of a study of cytomegalovirus exposure and HLA in healthy donors. This table comes from immunoSEQ multiplex PCR, and its TCRdb copy is limited to in-frame clones, with some not included. The data contain about 110,000 clones, approximately 16% of them singletons. The sample was PBMCs. All receptors come from a female donor in good health and CMV-seronegative. Each CDR3 is given with its conserved first and last residue. A D gene is named only where the DNA matches it firmly. Some rows have no size entry. The others give once, few or many, or a class for an expanded clone.

j_gene,d_gene,abundance,v_gene,CDR3nt,CDR3aa
TRBJ2-3,TRBD2,.,TRBV2,TGTGCCAGCAGTGGAGGCGCTAGCGGGTATACGCAGTATTTT,CASSGGASGYTQYF
TRBJ1-1,.,few,TRBV30,TGTGCCTGGAGTGTATTAGGGGACACTGAAGCTTTCTTT,CAWSVLGDTEAFF
TRBJ1-1,.,.,TRBV19,TGTGCCAGTAGTCTCTCCCCCGAGGACAGTGTGAACACTGAAGCTTTCTTT,CASSLSPEDSVNTEAFF
TRBJ2-7,TRBD1,few,TRBV7-9,TGTGCCAGCAGCCAGGGACAGGGACCCCGCTACGAGCAGTACTTC,CASSQGQGPRYEQYF
TRBJ2-6,.,few,TRBV27,TGTGCCAGCAGTTCCTCTCTGACAGGCATCTCTGGGGCCAACGTCCTGACTTTC,CASSSSLTGISGANVLTF
TRBJ2-1,TRBD2,.,TRBV27,TGTGCCAGCATTGCGGCTAGCGGGATTACAGGGAATGAGCAGTTCTTC,CASIAASGITGNEQFF
TRBJ1-1,TRBD1,.,TRBV7-9,TGTGCCAGCAGCCCAACAGGGGTCACTGAAGCTTTCTTT,CASSPTGVTEAFF
TRBJ1-2,.,.,TRBV29-1,TGCAGCGTGCCGGGACATGAGGACTATGGCTACACCTTC,CSVPGHEDYGYTF
TRBJ1-1,.,few,TRBV30,TGTGCCTGGTCAACTAGGGTATCCGGAGCTTTCTTT,CAWSTRVSGAFF
TRBJ2-5,.,few,TRBV30,TGTGCCTGGAGTGTCGACGCGGTTTTAGGAGAGACCCAGTACTTC,CAWSVDAVLGETQYF
TRBJ2-5,TRBD2,.,TRBV4-1,TGCGCCAGCAGCCAAGATGGACTAGCGAGAGGCGGGGGGACCCAGTACTTC,CASSQDGLARGGGTQYF
TRBJ1-1,.,few,TRBV28,TGTGCCAGCAGTTCTAACTACGAAGCTTTCTTT,CASSSNYEAFF
TRBJ1-4,.,.,TRBV5-1,TGCGCCAGCAGCTTGGCCCTGGGAGGAGGAATTGAAAAACTGTTTTTT,CASSLALGGGIEKLFF
TRBJ2-1,TRBD2,.,TRBV7-3,TGTGCCAGCAGCTTAAATCCGGGAGGCTCCTACAATGAGCAGTTCTTC,CASSLNPGGSYNEQFF
TRBJ1-5,.,.,TRBV5-1,TGCGCCAGCAGCTTGGGGTCCAGCGGGTCAGATGATGCCTCCAGCGGGTTGCATTTT,CASSLGSSGSDDASSGLHF
TRBJ2-5,.,few,TRBV7-2,TGTGCCAGCAGCTTAGCGCGGTTAGACCTGTTTGGGACCCAGTACTTC,CASSLARLDLFGTQYF
TRBJ1-2,TRBD1,few,TRBV2,TGTGCCAGCAGGGTACCTCCACAGGGGGCGATGGATGGCTACACCTTC,CASRVPPQGAMDGYTF
TRBJ1-2,.,few,TRBV20-1,TGCAGTGCTAGACAGGGATATGGCTACACCTTC,CSARQGYGYTF
TRBJ1-4,.,few,TRBV7-9,TGTGCCAGCAGCTTAGCTATGGGGGGTGAAAAACTGTTTTTT,CASSLAMGGEKLFF
TRBJ2-7,.,.,TRBV7-7,TGTGCTAGCAGCTTATTACGGCAGGGGATTGGGGAGCAGTACTTC,CASSLLRQGIGEQYF
TRBJ2-1,TRBD2,.,TRBV7-3,TGTGCCAGCAGCTTAGGGGCGGGAGGGTTCAATGAGCAGTTCTTC,CASSLGAGGFNEQFF
TRBJ1-1,.,.,TRBV6-6,TGTGCCAGCAGTGACCGACTAGGACCGAACACTGAAGCTTTCTTT,CASSDRLGPNTEAFF
TRBJ1-4,.,few,TRBV6-5,TGTGCCAGCAGTCCCGGAGGGACGGGAGAAAAACTGTTTTTT,CASSPGGTGEKLFF
TRBJ2-1,TRBD2,once,TRBV10-1,TGCGCCACCTCCCGGCTAGCGGGGACAATCGAGCAGTTCTTC,CATSRLAGTIEQFF
TRBJ1-4,.,.,TRBV7-2,TGTGCCAGCAGCTTACGGGAAGAAAAACTGTTTTTT,CASSLREEKLFF
TRBJ1-1,.,.,TRBV19,TGTGCCAGTAGAGACAAGATGAACACTGAAGCTTTCTTT,CASRDKMNTEAFF
TRBJ2-7,TRBD1,.,TRBV5-4,TGTGCCAGCAGCGGCAGGGGGCGGGTAGCCTACGAGCAGTACTTC,CASSGRGRVAYEQYF
TRBJ1-2,.,few,TRBV30,TGTGCCTGGAGTGTACGGGCAGGGGATGGCTACACCTTC,CAWSVRAGDGYTF
TRBJ2-7,.,few,TRBV19,TGTGCCAGTAGTATAGCTAGCGACCCGTCCTACGAGCAGTACTTC,CASSIASDPSYEQYF
TRBJ1-6,.,.,TRBV4-3,TGCGCCAGCAGCCCCTCGCGGCATTCACCCCTCCACTTT,CASSPSRHSPLHF
TRBJ2-3,TRBD2,few,TRBV29-1,TGCAGCGTTGAAGGGGCTGGCGGGAGTAACCCAGATACGCAGTATTTT,CSVEGAGGSNPDTQYF
TRBJ1-1,.,few,TRBV4-3,TGCGCCAGCAGCCAATCAAACAGCATGAACACTGAAGCTTTCTTT,CASSQSNSMNTEAFF
TRBJ2-7,.,.,TRBV28,TGTGCCAGCAGCCCCGAGTTCTACGAGCAGTACTTC,CASSPEFYEQYF
TRBJ2-7,.,.,TRBV6-1,TGTGCCAGCAGTATATTAGCGGTCTCCTACGAGCAGTACTTC,CASSILAVSYEQYF
TRBJ2-2,.,.,TRBV4-3,TGCGCCAGCAGCCCCGGAGGTGTGATCGGGGAGCTGTTTTTT,CASSPGGVIGELFF
TRBJ2-1,.,.,TRBV5-8,TGTGCCAGCAGCTTCGGTGGGAGTCGATACAATGAGCAGTTCTTC,CASSFGGSRYNEQFF
TRBJ1-1,.,.,TRBV15,TGTGCCACCAGCAGAGCGGGAGGAACTGAAGCTTTCTTT,CATSRAGGTEAFF
TRBJ1-2,.,.,TRBV30,TGTGCCTGGGGCACCGGGACAACTGGCTACACCTTC,CAWGTGTTGYTF
TRBJ1-1,.,.,TRBV5-4,TGTGCCAGCAGCGGCAGGAACACTGAAGCTTTCTTT,CASSGRNTEAFF
TRBJ2-7,.,.,TRBV9,TGTGCCAGCAGCGGGGGGGGCGGAGCACTGGTCGAGCAGTACTTC,CASSGGGGALVEQYF
TRBJ2-7,.,.,TRBV6-1,TGTGCCAGCAGTGAAGTTAGGAGGAGTGTTCTGGTCTCCTACGAGCAGTACTTC,CASSEVRRSVLVSYEQYF
TRBJ2-1,.,few,TRBV6-4,TGTGCCAGCAGTGCCGCCCCGGGATACAATGAGCAGTTCTTC,CASSAAPGYNEQFF